Presented here are 17 T cell receptor beta chains from one specimen sequenced in a study of T cell responses to AZD1222 COVID-19 vaccine. Assay used: immunoSEQ multiplex PCR; TCRdb lists only in-frame clones, some missing. The sample includes some 180,000 clones, approximately 93% seen only once; the top ten take around 1.6%. This sample comprised peripheral blood, obtained 28 days after the second AZD1222 dose. These receptors all stem from an adult who received the AZD1222 COVID-19 vaccine.

This chain links TRBV15 with TRBJ2-1; TRBD2 might be the D (5 bases). Trimming removed 5 bases at V and 5 bases at J, with 19 bases between. CDR1 LNHNV and CDR2 YYDKDF come from the germline V gene (reference sequence). CDR3 length: 16 amino acids. The CDR3 DNA is TGTGCCACCAGCCGGGGTCCAAGGCAAGGGCACAATGAGCAGTTCTTC. Amino acids: CATSRGPRQGHNEQFF.

Only one count was recorded for this clone. The CDR3 DNA is TGTGCCAGCAGTTGGGGCCCCTCTACCGGGGAGCTGTTTTTT. As protein: CASSWGPSTGELFF. The chain employs TRBV27 and TRBJ2-2, with D tentatively TRBD1 (5 bases). Germline V gene lookup returns CDR1 MNHEY and CDR2 SMNVEV (reference sequence). V dropped 4 bases and J dropped 5 bases, with 11 bases sitting between them. There are 14 residues in the CDR3.

The genes are TRBV5-4 and TRBJ1-5; 7 bases line up with TRBD1. Unmatched junction bases numbered 8, after V lost 5 bases and J lost 3 bases. Looked up from germline, CDR1 is SGHNT and CDR2 is YYREEE (reference sequence). The CDR3 spans 15 residues. CDR3 in DNA: TGTGCCAGCAGTCAACAGGGGAATCCCAATCAGCCCCAGCATTTT. The encoded protein is CASSQQGNPNQPQHF.

Written as DNA, the CDR3 is TGCAGTGCTAGTTATGGGGGGGGATCCAGGGATGGCTACACCTTC. Translating gives CSASYGGGSRDGYTF. The chain has TRBV20-1 and TRBJ1-2; a possible D gene is TRBD1 (5 bases). The CDR3 covers 15 residues. Trimming took off 3 bases at V and 6 bases at J, with 20 bases between the two ends. Germline-derived CDR1 and CDR2 are DFQATT and SNEGSKA (reference sequence).

The chain combines TRBV19 with TRBJ2-7; TRBD2 matches at 7 bases. CDR1 LNHDA and CDR2 SQIVND come from the germline V gene (reference sequence). The ends lost 2 bases at V and 0 bases at J; junction bases unmatched: 10. The CDR3 loop spans 17 amino acids. CDR3 residues: CASSISGTGGSSYEQYF. As DNA, the CDR3 is TGTGCCAGTAGTATATCGGGGACTGGCGGGAGCTCCTACGAGCAGTACTTC.

This clone has just one count. The chain joins TRBV6-6 to TRBJ2-2; weak D call: TRBD1 (5 bases). The ends were cut back, 6 bases at V and 0 bases at J, with 8 bases in the middle. This CDR3 spans 14 amino acids. Per the germline V gene, CDR1 is MNHNY and CDR2 is SVGAGI (reference sequence). The CDR3: CASRTTANTGELFF. CDR3 nucleotide sequence: TGTGCCAGCAGAACGACAGCGAACACCGGGGAGCTGTTTTTT.

The rearrangement joins TRBV19 to TRBJ1-6, with TRBD1 as a possible D gene (5 bases). This CDR3 has 17 amino acids. The V gene's germline CDR1 is LNHDA and CDR2 SQIVND (reference sequence). V shed 7 bases and J shed 0 bases, with 16 bases lying between them. The CDR3 sequence: CASTRSQGSSYNSPLHF. The CDR3 nucleotides read TGTGCCAGTACCCGCAGCCAGGGCAGCTCCTATAATTCACCCCTCCACTTT.

This clone came up once. This sequence joins TRBV14 and TRBJ2-5; TRBD2 might be the D (6 bases). V shed 1 base and J shed 4 bases, with 10 bases lying between them. Germline-derived CDR1 and CDR2 are SGHDN and FVKESK. There are 14 residues in the CDR3. The CDR3 bases are TGTGCCAGCAGCCAAGTTACCGGGAGAGAGACCCAGTACTTC. It yields the protein CASSQVTGRETQYF.

The gene calls are TRBV19 and TRBJ1-6; TRBD1 matches 10 bases. Germline loops: CDR1 LNHDA, CDR2 SQIVND (reference sequence). The CDR3 spans 15 residues. The V and J ends lost 6 bases and 13 bases, in that order; junction bases with no gene match: 12. CDR3: CASSSPGQGYLPLHF. CDR3 nucleotide sequence: TGTGCCAGTAGCTCACCGGGACAGGGGTATCTTCCCCTCCACTTT.

This sequence joins TRBV6-5 and TRBJ2-3, with a possible D match to TRBD2 (5 bases). V shed 4 bases and J shed 5 bases, with 13 bases lying between them. The germline CDR1 and CDR2 sequences are MNHEY and SVGAGI. The CDR3 is made up of 14 amino acids. The CDR3 DNA sequence: TGTGCCAGCAGTTCGGTGATAGCGAGAGATACGCAGTATTTT. Residues: CASSSVIARDTQYF.

The chain combines TRBV19 with TRBJ1-2; 9 bases are a match to TRBD1. CDR1 and CDR2 (germline): LNHDA, SQIVND (reference sequence). V dropped 6 bases and J dropped 4; count of bases not matched to a gene: 6. The length of the CDR3 is 14 residues. The CDR3 DNA reads TGTGCCAGTAGGACAGGGGGTAAAGGCTATGGCTACACCTTC. Translating it yields CASRTGGKGYGYTF.

The genes are TRBV23-1 and TRBJ1-6; D is unclear. TRBV23-1 is treated as an ORF (open reading frame) with a function not yet certain. The CDR3 has 17 amino acids. Trimming pared 0 bases from V and 6 bases from J, leaving 15 bases between. As DNA, the CDR3 is TGCGCCAGCAGTCAATCGGAGAGGGATTCCATTAATTCACCCCTCCACTTT. It codes for CASSQSERDSINSPLHF.

The V and J genes are TRBV29-1 and TRBJ1-2; D is possibly TRBD1 (5 bases). The CDR3 has 15 amino acids. The germline V gene has CDR1 SQVTM and CDR2 ANQGSEA. V dropped 6 bases and J dropped 3 bases, with 20 bases sitting between them. The CDR3 DNA is TGCAGCGTACGCGCGCAGGGCGGAGCCTACTATGGCTACACCTTC. Its translation is CSVRAQGGAYYGYTF.

V is TRBV5-4 and J is TRBJ2-7, with TRBD1 matching 10 bases. V lost 0 bases to trimming and J lost 0 bases; unmatched junction nucleotides: 6. The germline CDR1 and CDR2 sequences are SGHNT and YYREEE (reference sequence). The CDR3 covers 17 residues. The CDR3 nucleotides are TGTGCCAGCAGCTTGGGGCCGACAGGGGGCAACTCCTACGAGCAGTACTTC. It is translated as CASSLGPTGGNSYEQYF.

The chain combines TRBV24-1 with TRBJ2-1, with no clear D. Trimming cost V 9 bases and J 4 bases, with 12 bases left between them. CDR3 size: 13 residues. Germline V lookup: CDR1 KGHDR, CDR2 SFDVKD. The CDR3 bases are TGTGCCACCGCTACCGGGCCATACAATGAGCAGTTCTTC. This gives the protein CATATGPYNEQFF.

The chain has TRBV9 and TRBJ2-1; perhaps TRBD2 as D (5 bases). The CDR3 is 15 amino acids. V was pared by 0 bases and J by 4 bases, with 11 bases between. Germline-derived CDR1 and CDR2 are SGDLS and YYNGEE. In DNA form, the CDR3 reads TGTGCCAGCAGCGTAGAGCCGGGAATTTACAATGAGCAGTTCTTC. Its protein is CASSVEPGIYNEQFF.

CDR3 protein: CATSRHSTDTQYF. CDR3 bases: TGTGCCACCAGTAGACACAGCACAGATACGCAGTATTTT. The chain combines TRBV24-1 with TRBJ2-3; no reliable D call. Germline V gene lookup returns CDR1 KGHDR and CDR2 SFDVKD. The V end lost 6 bases, the J end lost 0 bases, and 6 bases lay between the germline ends. The CDR3 is 13 amino acids.